This T cell receptor beta chain was captured by sequencing in a study of blood T cells in healthy people across ages. Each sample had at least 6 million PBMCs isolated. Remarks on this clonotype: Its target is unknown.

The CDR3 is 16 amino acids. Germline loops: CDR1 SGHTA, CDR2 FQGNSA. V lost 2 bases, J lost 4 bases, and 5 bases stayed unmatched. Combining a sample-barcoded 5' primer with a J-beta primer mix, a second PCR ran for roughly 7 to 11 cycles. TCRdb ran MiXCR on the 5' RACE reads and lists one entry per CDR3 protein. The sample records approximately 1,000,000 distinct CDR3 sequences, more than 35% being singletons. Regarding the study as a whole: Greater diversity and more naive CD4+ cells were seen in long-lived donors than in aged donors.

The sequence came from a woman aged 55-70 years in good health. The chain is built from TRBV7-2 and TRBJ2-3; TRBD2 aligns across 11 bases. The material sequenced was blood. The CDR3 is CASSLFSGRGSDTQYF. The CDR3 region has the DNA TGTGCCAGCAGCTTATTTAGCGGGAGGGGCTCAGATACGCAGTATTTT.